The 23 T cell receptor beta chains reported below all come from one sample, sequenced in a study of CD4+ T cells in melanoma. Assay: immunoSEQ multiplex PCR; the TCRdb copy retains only in-frame clones and omits some. The sample lists 20,000 to 25,000 clones, around 80% seen once, with 3.6% in the top ten. Sequencing used cells from a culture (not recorded whether cultured in vitro). All receptors derive from a human donor with melanoma.

V is TRBV11-3 and J is TRBJ2-7; possibly TRBD1 or TRBD2 for D (6 bases each). The V end lost 0 bases, the J end lost 1 base, and 13 bases lay between the germline ends. In germline, CDR1 is SGHNT, CDR2 YENEEA. CDR3 length equals 16 residues. CDR3 in amino acids: CASSLEAAGTSYEQYF. DNA for the CDR3: TGTGCCAGCAGCTTAGAAGCGGCGGGGACATCCTACGAGCAGTACTTC.

The CDR3 DNA reads as TGTGCCAGCAGCTCTCGACATACCGACGAGCAGTACTTC. Translated: CASSSRHTDEQYF. The gene calls are TRBV7-3 and TRBJ2-7; D uncertain. Trimming cost V 4 bases and J 5 bases, with 12 bases left between them. CDR1 is SGHTA, CDR2 FQGTGA, per germline. CDR3 length: 13 amino acids.

The chain couples TRBV19 to TRBJ1-2, with unresolved D. The germline V and J ends were trimmed by 3 bases and 1 base, with 12 bases remaining between them. CDR3 length equals 15 residues. Looked up from germline, CDR1 is LNHDA and CDR2 is SQIVND (reference sequence). The CDR3 DNA sequence: TGTGCCAGTAGTATCCGGGTATGGGTTAACTATGGCTACACCTTC. It encodes CASSIRVWVNYGYTF.

This rearrangement joins TRBV11-2 to TRBJ1-2, with a tentative D call TRBD1 (5 bases). This CDR3 spans 15 amino acids. V lost 3 bases and J 2 bases, leaving 13 bases between the germline ends. Germline-derived CDR1 and CDR2 are SGHAT and FQNNGV. The CDR3 here is CASSFMDKGNYGYTF. The DNA for the CDR3 is TGTGCCAGCAGCTTCATGGACAAGGGGAACTATGGCTACACCTTC.

The chain has TRBV7-3 and TRBJ2-2, with TRBD2 identical over 8 bases. V was clipped by 5 bases and J by 4 bases; unmatched bases: 9. This CDR3 region has 16 residues. Germline V gives CDR1 SGHTA, CDR2 FQGTGA. The CDR3 DNA sequence: TGTGCCAGCAGCCTACGGGGGGGCGGAGGCACCGGGGAGCTGTTTTTT. The encoded protein is CASSLRGGGGTGELFF.

The genes are TRBV27 and TRBJ2-7; D uncertain. CDR3 length: 17 residues. The V end lost 4 bases, the J end lost 2 bases, and 21 bases lay between the germline ends. Germline CDR1 is MNHEY and CDR2 is SMNVEV (reference sequence). The CDR3 spells CASSSPSSSYSAYEQYF. CDR3 sequence (DNA): TGTGCCAGCAGTTCGCCCTCTTCTTCGTACTCAGCCTACGAGCAGTACTTC.

The chain recombines TRBV6-6 with TRBJ2-7; D is perhaps TRBD2 (5 bases). This CDR3 region has 14 residues. The V end was cut by 8 bases, the J end by 2 bases, with 16 bases between. Germline assignment: CDR1 MNHNY and CDR2 SVGAGI (reference sequence). As DNA, the CDR3 is TGTGCCAGCGCCAGGCGGGTCGAGCCCTACGAGCAGTACTTC. Its translation: CASARRVEPYEQYF.

The rearrangement uses TRBV5-5 and TRBJ1-2; 7 bases map to TRBD1. Germline V gives CDR1 SGHKS, CDR2 YYEKEE (reference sequence). The CDR3 runs 13 residues. Unmatched junction bases numbered 5, after V lost 5 bases and J lost 4 bases. The CDR3 DNA is TGTGCCAGCAGTCAGGGGGTTAGCTATGGCTACACCTTC. This codes for CASSQGVSYGYTF.

The chain joins TRBV10-3 to TRBJ1-1; D possibly corresponds to TRBD1 (5 bases). CDR1 ENHRY and CDR2 SYGVKD come from the germline V gene. Trimming left V 3 bases short and J 2 bases short, with 10 bases between. This CDR3 region has 14 residues. This chain's CDR3 is CAISERGGNTEAFF. CDR3 DNA sequence: TGTGCCATCAGTGAACGGGGCGGCAACACTGAAGCTTTCTTT.

The gene calls are TRBV6-6 and TRBJ2-7; 7 bases line up with TRBD1. The germline V gene encodes CDR1 MNHNY and CDR2 SVGAGI (reference sequence). V gave up 9 bases and J gave up 5 bases; unmatched junction bases: 13. The CDR3 sequence is 14 residues long. DNA for the CDR3: TGTGCCAGTCGCCTAACGACAGGGAACCACGAGCAGTACTTC. Translation: CASRLTTGNHEQYF.

The gene calls are TRBV30 and TRBJ2-5; D could derive from TRBD1 or TRBD2 (6 bases each). This CDR3 is 13 amino acids long. Trimming shortened V by 8 bases and J by 4 bases, and 17 bases separated the two germline ends. CDR1 is GTSNPN, CDR2 SVGIG, per germline (reference sequence). The CDR3 here is CAGNLQGGETQYF. CDR3 nucleotide sequence: TGTGCCGGGAACCTACAGGGAGGAGAGACCCAGTACTTC.

The chain joins TRBV5-1 to TRBJ2-1; 12 bases fit TRBD1. Germline V gene lookup returns CDR1 SGHRS and CDR2 YFSETQ. This CDR3 spans 16 amino acids. V dropped 5 bases and J dropped 8; count of bases not matched to a gene: 11. The DNA for the CDR3 is TGCGCCAGCAGTTTGCAACCGGGACAGGGGGCCTATGAGCAGTTCTTC. The encoded protein is CASSLQPGQGAYEQFF.

The CDR3 DNA follows: TGTGCCAGCAGCTTGGACGGTGGAAACACCATATATTTT. It codes for CASSLDGGNTIYF. The chain uses TRBV9 and TRBJ1-3; D remains ambiguous. V lost 4 bases, J lost 3 bases, and 8 bases lay in between. This CDR3 has 13 amino acids. CDR1 and CDR2 from the germline V gene are SGDLS and YYNGEE.

The chain uses TRBV7-9 and TRBJ1-2; D is uncertain. V lost 5 bases and J lost 4, with 11 bases in between. Germline V CDR1 and CDR2: SEHNR, FQNEAQ (reference sequence). CDR3 length: 13 amino acids. CDR3 DNA: TGTGCCAGCAGCGCTAAAGGTGTCTATGGCTACACCTTC. Its translation is CASSAKGVYGYTF.

The V call is TRBV2, the J call TRBJ2-1, with TRBD2 matching 10 bases. CDR1 and CDR2 (germline): SNHLY, FYNNEI. J lost 2 bases, V lost 6 bases, and 7 bases had no gene match. This CDR3 comprises 16 residues. The CDR3 reads CASRGILAGTYNEQFF. CDR3 DNA sequence: TGTGCCAGCAGGGGGATACTAGCGGGGACCTACAATGAGCAGTTCTTC. The variable domain in full, with the rest retrieved from reference TRBV2 and TRBJ2-1, is EPEVTQTPSHQVTQMGQEVILRCVPISNHLYFYWYRQILGQKVEFLVSFYNNEISEKSEIFDDQFSVERPDGSNFTLKIRSTKLEDSAMYFCASRGILAGTYNEQFFGPGTRLTVL.

The CDR3 nucleotides are TGTGCCAGCAACCCCAGAGAGACCCAGTACTTC. Residues: CASNPRETQYF. The gene calls are TRBV2 and TRBJ2-5; D ambiguous. The CDR3 is made up of 11 amino acids. V was pared by 7 bases and J by 4 bases, with 7 bases between. Germline lookup yields CDR1 SNHLY and CDR2 FYNNEI.

The chain uses TRBV7-9 and TRBJ2-7, with 9 bases aligning to TRBD1. Trimming took 5 bases from V and 7 from J; bases not matched to a gene: 6. The CDR3 loop spans 13 amino acids. Per germline, CDR1 SEHNR and CDR2 FQNEAQ (reference sequence). The CDR3 loop reads CASSGTGPGEQYF. In nucleotides, the CDR3 is TGTGCCAGCAGCGGGACAGGGCCGGGGGAGCAGTACTTC.

The genes are TRBV2 and TRBJ1-5; TRBD1 matches 7 bases. The V gene's germline CDR1 is SNHLY and CDR2 FYNNEI. The J segment lost 5 bases and the V segment lost 2 bases, leaving 6 bases of the junction unmatched. The CDR3 spans 15 residues. Written as DNA, the CDR3 is TGTGCCAGCAGTGAACAGGGGGGCTCCTATCAGCCCCAGCATTTT. Encoded protein: CASSEQGGSYQPQHF.

V usage is TRBV29-1 and J usage is TRBJ1-1; TRBD1 matches 11 bases. Germline lookup yields CDR1 SQVTM and CDR2 ANQGSEA. CDR3 length: 14 residues. The J segment lost 5 bases and the V segment lost 4 bases, leaving 6 bases of the junction unmatched. CDR3 DNA sequence: TGCAGCGTTGGTAGGGACAGGGGGTCTACTGAAGCTTTCTTT. Its protein is CSVGRDRGSTEAFF.

The chain recombines TRBV30 with TRBJ1-4; D not certain. The CDR3 has 13 amino acids. The germline V and J ends were trimmed by 5 bases and 4 bases, with 11 bases remaining between them. The germline V gene encodes CDR1 GTSNPN and CDR2 SVGIG (reference sequence). The CDR3, as DNA: TGTGCCTGGGAAAATAGTCTTAATGAAAAACTGTTTTTT. The encoded protein is CAWENSLNEKLFF.

The V call is TRBV5-1, the J call TRBJ2-5; 7 bases align to TRBD1. CDR3 length: 14 residues. Germline V CDR1 and CDR2: SGHRS, YFSETQ. Germline trimming cut 4 bases from V and 2 bases from J; bases unmatched to any gene: 5. The CDR3 loop is CASSGWTGQETQYF. In nucleotides, the CDR3 is TGCGCCAGCAGCGGATGGACAGGACAAGAGACCCAGTACTTC.

This clone was counted a single time. V and J are TRBV5-6 and TRBJ1-2; no clear D gene. V lost 4 bases and J lost 8, with 15 bases in between. This CDR3 is 13 amino acids long. Germline-derived CDR1 and CDR2 are SGHDT and YYEEEE. CDR3 region: CASSPDAVGGYTF. CDR3 bases: TGTGCCAGCAGCCCCGACGCAGTAGGCGGCTACACCTTC.

The rearrangement uses TRBV29-1 and TRBJ2-7, with no clear D. This CDR3 is 11 amino acids long. CDR1 is SQVTM and CDR2 is ANQGSEA in the germline V gene. The V end lost 3 bases, the J end lost 7 bases, and 10 bases lay between the germline ends. The CDR3 reads CSVDRLGEQYF. CDR3 nucleotide sequence: TGCAGCGTTGACAGGTTGGGAGAGCAGTACTTC.